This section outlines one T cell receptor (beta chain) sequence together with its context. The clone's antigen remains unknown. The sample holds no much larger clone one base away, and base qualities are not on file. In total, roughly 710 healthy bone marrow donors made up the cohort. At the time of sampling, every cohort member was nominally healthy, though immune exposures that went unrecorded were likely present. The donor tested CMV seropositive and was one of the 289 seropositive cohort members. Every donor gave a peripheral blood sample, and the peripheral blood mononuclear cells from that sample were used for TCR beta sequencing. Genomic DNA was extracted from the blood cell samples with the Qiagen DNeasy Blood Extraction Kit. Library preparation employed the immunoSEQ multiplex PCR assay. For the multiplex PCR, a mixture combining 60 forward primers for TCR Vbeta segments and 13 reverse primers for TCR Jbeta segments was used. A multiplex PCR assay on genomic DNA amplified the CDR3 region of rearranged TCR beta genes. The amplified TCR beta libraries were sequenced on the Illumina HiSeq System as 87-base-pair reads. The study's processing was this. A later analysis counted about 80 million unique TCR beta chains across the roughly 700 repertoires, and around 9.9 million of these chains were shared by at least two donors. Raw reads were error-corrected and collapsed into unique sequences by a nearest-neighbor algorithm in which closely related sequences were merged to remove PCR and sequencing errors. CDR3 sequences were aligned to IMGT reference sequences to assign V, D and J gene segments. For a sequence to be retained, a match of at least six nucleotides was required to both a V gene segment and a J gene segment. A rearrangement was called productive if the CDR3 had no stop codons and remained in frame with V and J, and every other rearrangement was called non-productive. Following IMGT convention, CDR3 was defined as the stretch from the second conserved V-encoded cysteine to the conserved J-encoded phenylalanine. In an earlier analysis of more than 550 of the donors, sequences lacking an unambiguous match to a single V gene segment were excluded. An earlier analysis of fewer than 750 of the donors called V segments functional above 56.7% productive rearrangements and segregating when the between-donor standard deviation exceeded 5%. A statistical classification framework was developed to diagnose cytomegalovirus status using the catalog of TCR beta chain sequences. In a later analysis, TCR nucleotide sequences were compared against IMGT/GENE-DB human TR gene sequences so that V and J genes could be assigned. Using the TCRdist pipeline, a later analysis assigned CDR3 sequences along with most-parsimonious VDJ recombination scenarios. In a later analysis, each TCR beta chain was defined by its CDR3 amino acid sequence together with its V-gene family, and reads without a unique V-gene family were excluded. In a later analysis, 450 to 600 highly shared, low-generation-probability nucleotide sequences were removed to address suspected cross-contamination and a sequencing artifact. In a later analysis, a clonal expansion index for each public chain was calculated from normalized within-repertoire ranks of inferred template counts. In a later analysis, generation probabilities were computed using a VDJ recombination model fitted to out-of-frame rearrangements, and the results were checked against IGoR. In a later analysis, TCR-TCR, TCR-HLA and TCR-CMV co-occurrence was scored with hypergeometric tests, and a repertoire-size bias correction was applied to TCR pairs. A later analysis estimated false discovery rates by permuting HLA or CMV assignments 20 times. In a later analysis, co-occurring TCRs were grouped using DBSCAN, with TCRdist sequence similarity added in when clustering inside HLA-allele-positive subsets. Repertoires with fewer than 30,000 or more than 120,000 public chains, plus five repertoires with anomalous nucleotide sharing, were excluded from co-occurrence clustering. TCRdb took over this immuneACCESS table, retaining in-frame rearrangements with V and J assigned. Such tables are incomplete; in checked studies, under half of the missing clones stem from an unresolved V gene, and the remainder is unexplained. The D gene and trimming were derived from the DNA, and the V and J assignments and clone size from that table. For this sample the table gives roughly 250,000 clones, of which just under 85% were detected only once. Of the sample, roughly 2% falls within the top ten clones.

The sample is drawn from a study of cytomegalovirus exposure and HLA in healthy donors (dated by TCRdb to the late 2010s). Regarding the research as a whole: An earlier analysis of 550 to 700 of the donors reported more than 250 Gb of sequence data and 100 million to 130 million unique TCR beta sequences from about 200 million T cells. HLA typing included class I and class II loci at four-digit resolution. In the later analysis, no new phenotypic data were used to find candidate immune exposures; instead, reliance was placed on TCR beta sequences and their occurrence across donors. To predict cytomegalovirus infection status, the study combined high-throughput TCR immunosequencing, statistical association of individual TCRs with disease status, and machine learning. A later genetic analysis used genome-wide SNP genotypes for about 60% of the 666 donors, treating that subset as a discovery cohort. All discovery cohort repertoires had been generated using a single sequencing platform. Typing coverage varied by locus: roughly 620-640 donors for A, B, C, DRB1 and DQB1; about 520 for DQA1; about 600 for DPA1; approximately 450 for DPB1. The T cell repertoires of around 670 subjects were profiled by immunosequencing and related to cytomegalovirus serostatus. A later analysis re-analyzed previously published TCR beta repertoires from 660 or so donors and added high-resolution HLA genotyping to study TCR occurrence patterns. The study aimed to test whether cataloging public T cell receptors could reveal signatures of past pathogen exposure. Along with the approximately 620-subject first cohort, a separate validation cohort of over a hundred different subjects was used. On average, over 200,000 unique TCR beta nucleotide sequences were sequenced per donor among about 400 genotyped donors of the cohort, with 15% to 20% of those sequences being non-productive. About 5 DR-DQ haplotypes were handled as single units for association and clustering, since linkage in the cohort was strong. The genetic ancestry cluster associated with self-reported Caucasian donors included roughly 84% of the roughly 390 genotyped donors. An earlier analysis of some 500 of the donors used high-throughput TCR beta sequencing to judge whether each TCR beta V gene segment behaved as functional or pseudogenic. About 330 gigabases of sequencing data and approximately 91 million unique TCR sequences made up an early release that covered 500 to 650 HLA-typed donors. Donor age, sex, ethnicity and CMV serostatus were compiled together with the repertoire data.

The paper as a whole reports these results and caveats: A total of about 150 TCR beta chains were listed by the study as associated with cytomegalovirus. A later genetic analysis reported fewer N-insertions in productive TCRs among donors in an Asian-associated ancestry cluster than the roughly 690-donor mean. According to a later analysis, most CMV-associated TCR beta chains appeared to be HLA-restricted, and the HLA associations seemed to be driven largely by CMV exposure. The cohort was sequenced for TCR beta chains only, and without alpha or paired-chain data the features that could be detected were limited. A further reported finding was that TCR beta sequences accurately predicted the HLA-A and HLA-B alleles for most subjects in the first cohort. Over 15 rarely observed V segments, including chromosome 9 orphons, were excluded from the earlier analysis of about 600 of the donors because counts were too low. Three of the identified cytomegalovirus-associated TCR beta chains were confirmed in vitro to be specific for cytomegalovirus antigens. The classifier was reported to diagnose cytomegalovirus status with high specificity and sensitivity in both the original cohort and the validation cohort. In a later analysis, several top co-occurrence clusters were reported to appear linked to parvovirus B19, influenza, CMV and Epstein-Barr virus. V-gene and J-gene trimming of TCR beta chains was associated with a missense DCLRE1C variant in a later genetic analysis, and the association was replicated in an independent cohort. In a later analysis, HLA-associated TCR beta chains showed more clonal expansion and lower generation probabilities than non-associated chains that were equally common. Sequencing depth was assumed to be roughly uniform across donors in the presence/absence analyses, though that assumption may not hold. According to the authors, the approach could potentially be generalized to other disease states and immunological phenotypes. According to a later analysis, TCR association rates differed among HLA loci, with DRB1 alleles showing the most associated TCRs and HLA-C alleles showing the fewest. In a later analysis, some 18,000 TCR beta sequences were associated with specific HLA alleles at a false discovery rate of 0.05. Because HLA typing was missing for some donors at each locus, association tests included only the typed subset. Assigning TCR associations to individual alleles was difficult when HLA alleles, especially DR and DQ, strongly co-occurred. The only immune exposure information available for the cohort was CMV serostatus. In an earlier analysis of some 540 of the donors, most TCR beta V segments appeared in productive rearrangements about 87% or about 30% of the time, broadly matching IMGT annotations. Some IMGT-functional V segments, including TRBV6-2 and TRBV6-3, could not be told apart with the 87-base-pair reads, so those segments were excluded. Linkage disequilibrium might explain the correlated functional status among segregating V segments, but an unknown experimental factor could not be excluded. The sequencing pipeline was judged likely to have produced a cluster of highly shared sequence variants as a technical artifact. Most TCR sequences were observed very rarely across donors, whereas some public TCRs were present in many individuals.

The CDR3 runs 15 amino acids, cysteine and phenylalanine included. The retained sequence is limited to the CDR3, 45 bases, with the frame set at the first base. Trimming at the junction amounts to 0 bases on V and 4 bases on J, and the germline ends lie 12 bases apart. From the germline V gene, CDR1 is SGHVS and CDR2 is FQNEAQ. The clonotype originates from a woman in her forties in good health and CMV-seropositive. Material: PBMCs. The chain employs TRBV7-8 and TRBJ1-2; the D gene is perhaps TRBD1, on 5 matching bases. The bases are TGTGCCAGCAGCTTAGCGCGCGGGGGGAGCTATGGCTACACCTTC. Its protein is CASSLARGGSYGYTF.